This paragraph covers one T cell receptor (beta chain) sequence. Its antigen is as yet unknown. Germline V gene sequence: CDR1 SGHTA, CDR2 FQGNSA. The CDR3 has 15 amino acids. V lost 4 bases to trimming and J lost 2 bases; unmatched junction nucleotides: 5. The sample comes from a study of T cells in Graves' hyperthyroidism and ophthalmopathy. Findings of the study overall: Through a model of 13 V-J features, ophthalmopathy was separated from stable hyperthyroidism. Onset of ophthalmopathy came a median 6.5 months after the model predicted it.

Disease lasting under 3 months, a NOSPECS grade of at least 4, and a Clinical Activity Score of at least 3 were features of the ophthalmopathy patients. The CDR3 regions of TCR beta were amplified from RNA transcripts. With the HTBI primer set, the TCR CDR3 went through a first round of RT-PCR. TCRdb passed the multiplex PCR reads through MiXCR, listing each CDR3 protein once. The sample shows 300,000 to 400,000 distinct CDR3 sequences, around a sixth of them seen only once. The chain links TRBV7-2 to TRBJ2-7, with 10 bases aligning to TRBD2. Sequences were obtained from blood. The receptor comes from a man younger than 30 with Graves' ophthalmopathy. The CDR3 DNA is TGTGCCAGCAGCTATGAGCGGGGGGGAGCCTACGAGCAGTACTTC. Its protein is CASSYERGGAYEQYF.